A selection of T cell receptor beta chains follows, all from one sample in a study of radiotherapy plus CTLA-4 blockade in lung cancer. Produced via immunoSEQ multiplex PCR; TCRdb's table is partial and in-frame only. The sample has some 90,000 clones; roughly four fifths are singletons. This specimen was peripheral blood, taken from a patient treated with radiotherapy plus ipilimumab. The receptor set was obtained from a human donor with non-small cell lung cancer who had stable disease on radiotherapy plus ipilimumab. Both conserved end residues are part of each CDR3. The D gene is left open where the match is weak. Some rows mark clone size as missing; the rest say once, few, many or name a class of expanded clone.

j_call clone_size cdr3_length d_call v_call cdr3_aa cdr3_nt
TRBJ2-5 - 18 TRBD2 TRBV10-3 CAISEAGGPARGLETQYF TGTGCCATCAGTGAGGCGGGGGGGCCGGCGAGGGGTTTAGAGACCCAGTACTTC
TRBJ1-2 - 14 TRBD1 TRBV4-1 CASSPGTASVADSF TGCGCCAGCAGCCCCGGGACAGCTTCCGTAGCTGACTCCTTC
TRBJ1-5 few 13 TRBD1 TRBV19 CASQGQSNQPQHF TGTGCCAGTCAGGGACAGAGCAATCAGCCCCAGCATTTT
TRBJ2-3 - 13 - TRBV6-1 CASSGVITDTQYF TGTGCCAGCAGTGGGGTTATCACAGATACGCAGTATTTT
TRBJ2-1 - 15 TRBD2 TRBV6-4 CASSEAGGPSNEQFF TGTGCCAGCAGTGAAGCGGGAGGGCCCTCAAATGAGCAGTTCTTC
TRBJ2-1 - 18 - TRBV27 CASSSGRGGQSTYNEQFF TGTGCCAGCTCCAGCGGACGAGGTGGACAGAGCACATACAATGAGCAGTTCTTC
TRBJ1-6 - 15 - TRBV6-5 CATNQGRTRGSPLHF TGTGCCACCAACCAAGGGAGGACTCGGGGTTCACCCCTCCACTTT
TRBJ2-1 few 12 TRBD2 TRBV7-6 CASRHGGNEQFF TGTGCCAGCAGACACGGGGGGAATGAGCAGTTCTTC
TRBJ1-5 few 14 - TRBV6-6 CASREGSSNQPQHF TGTGCCAGCCGGGAGGGTAGTAGCAATCAGCCCCAGCATTTT
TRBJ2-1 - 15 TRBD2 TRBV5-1 CASSLGLAAYNEQFF TGCGCCAGCAGCTTGGGACTAGCGGCTTACAATGAGCAGTTCTTC
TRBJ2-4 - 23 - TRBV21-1 CASSKGQGSYLAGGTIAKNIQYF TGTGCCAGCAGCAAGGGACAGGGGTCCTATTTAGCGGGAGGGACTATAGCCAAAAACATTCAGTACTTC
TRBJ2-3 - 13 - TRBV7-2 CASSPGLTDTQYF TGTGCCAGCAGCCCTGGACTCACAGATACGCAGTATTTT
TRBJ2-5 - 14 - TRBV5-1 CASSAGGYQETQYF TGCGCCAGCAGCGCCGGGGGATACCAAGAGACCCAGTACTTC
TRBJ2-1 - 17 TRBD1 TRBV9 CASSAYTGVSTYNEQFF TGTGCCAGCAGCGCATACACAGGGGTCAGCACCTACAATGAGCAGTTCTTC
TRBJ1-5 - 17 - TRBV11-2 CASSLAGRHYSNQPQHF TGTGCCAGCAGCTTAGCGGGGAGGCACTATAGCAATCAGCCCCAGCATTTT